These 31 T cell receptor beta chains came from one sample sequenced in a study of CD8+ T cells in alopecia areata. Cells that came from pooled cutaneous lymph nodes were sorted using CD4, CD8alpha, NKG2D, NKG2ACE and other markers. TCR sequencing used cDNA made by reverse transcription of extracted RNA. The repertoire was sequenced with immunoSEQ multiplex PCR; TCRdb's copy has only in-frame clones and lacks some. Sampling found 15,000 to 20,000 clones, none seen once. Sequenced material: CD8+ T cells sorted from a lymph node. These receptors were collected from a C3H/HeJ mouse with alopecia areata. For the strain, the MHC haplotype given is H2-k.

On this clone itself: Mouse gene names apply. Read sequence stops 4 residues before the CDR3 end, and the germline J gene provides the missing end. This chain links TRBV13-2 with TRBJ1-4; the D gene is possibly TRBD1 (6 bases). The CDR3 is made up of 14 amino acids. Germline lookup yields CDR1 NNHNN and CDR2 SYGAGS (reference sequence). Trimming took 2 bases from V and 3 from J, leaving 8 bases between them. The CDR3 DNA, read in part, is TGTGCCAGCGGTGACAGGGGAGCCAACGAA. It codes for CASGDRGANE. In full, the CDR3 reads CASGDRGANERLFF.

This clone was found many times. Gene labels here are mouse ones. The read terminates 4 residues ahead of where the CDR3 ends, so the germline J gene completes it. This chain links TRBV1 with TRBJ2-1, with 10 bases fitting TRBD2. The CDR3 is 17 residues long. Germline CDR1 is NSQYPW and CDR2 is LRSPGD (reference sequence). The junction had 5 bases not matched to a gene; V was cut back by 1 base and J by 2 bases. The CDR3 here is CTCSAVLGGQDYAEQFF. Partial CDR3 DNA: TGCACCTGCAGTGCAGTCCTGGGGGGGCAGGACTATGCT.

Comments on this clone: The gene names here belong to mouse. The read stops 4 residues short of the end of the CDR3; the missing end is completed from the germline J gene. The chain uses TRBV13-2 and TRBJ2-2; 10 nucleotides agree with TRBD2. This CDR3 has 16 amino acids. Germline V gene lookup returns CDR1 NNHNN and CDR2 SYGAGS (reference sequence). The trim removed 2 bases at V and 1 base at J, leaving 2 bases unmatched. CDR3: CASGDGLGVNTGQLYF. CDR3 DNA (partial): TGTGCCAGCGGTGACGGACTGGGGGTAAACACCGGG.

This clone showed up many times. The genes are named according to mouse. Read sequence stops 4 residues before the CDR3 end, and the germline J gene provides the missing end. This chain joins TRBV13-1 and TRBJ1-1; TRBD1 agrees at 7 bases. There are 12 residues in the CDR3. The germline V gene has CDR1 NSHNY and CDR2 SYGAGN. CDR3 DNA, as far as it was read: TGTGCCAGCAGTGGGGGACAGACA. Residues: CASSGGQT. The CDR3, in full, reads CASSGGQTEVFF.

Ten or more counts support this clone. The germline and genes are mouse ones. The sequenced part of the CDR3 DNA is TGTGCAAGCAGCTTAGGCTGGGGGAACTATGCT. Its protein is CASSLGWGNYA. In full, the CDR3 reads CASSLGWGNYAEQFF. V and J are TRBV16 and TRBJ2-1, with 7 nucleotides matching TRBD2. The read terminates 4 residues before the CDR3 end, so the remaining end is supplied by the germline J gene. The germline CDR1 and CDR2 sequences are SGHSA and FRNQAP. This CDR3 comprises 15 residues. J gave up 1 base and V 1 base, and 1 base lay outside the gene matches.

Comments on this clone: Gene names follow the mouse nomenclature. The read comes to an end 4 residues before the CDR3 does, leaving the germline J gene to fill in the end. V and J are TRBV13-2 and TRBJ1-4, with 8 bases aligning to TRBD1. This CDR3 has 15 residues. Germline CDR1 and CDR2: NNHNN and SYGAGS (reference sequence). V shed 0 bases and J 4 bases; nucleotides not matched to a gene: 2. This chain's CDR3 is CASGDVRGRNERLFF. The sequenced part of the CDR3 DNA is TGTGCCAGCGGTGATGTCAGGGGGCGCAACGAA.

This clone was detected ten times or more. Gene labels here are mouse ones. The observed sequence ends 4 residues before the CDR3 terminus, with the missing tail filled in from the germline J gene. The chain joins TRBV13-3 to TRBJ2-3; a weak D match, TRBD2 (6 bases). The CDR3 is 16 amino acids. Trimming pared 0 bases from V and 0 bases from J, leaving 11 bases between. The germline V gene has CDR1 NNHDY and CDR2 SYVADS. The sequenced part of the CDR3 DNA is TGTGCCAGCAGTGATGAGGCAGGGACTAGTGCAGAA. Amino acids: CASSDEAGTSAE. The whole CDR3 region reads CASSDEAGTSAETLYF.

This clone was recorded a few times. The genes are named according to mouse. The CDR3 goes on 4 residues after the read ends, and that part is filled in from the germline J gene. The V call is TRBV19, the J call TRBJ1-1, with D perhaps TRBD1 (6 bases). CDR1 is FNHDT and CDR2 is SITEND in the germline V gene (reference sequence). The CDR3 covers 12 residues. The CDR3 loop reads CASSPGTTEVFF. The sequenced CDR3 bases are TGTGCCAGCAGTCCCGGGACAACA.

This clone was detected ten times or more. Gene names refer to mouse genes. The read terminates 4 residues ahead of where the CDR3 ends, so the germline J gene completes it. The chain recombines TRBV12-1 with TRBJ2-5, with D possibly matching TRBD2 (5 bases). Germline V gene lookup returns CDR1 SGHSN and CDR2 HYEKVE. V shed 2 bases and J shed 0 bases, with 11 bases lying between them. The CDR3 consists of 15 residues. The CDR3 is CASSPGLFNQDTQYF. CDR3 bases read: TGTGCCAGCTCTCCCGGACTTTTTAACCAAGAC.

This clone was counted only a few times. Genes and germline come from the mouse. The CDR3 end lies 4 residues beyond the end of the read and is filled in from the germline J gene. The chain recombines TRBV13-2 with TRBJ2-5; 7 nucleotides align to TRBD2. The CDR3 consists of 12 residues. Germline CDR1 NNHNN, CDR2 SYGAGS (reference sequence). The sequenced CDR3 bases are TGTGCCAGCGGTCGACTGGGAGAC. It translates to CASGRLGD. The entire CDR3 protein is CASGRLGDTQYF.

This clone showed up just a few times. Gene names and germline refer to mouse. CDR3 sequence: CASSDLGLGGLRDTQYF. Partial CDR3 DNA: TGTGCCAGCAGTGATCTGGGACTGGGGGGATTGAGGGAC. The V call is TRBV13-3, the J call TRBJ2-5; 12 bases line up with TRBD2. The CDR3 is cut off 4 residues early in the read; its end comes from the germline J gene. This CDR3 contains 17 residues. Per germline, CDR1 NNHDY and CDR2 SYVADS.

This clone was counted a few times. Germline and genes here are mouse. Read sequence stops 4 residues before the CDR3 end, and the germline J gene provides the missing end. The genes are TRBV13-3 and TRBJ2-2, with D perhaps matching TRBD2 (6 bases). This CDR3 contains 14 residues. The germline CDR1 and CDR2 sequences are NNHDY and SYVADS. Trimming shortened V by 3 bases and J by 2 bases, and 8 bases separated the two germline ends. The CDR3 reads CASSGTENTGQLYF. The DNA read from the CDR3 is TGTGCCAGCAGTGGGACTGAGAACACCGGG.

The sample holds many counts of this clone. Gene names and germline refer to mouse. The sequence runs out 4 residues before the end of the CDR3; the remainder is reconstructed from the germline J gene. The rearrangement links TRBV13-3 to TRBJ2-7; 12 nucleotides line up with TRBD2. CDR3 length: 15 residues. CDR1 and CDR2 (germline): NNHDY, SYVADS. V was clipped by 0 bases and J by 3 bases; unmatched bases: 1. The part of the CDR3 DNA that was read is TGTGCCAGCAGTGATGGGACTGGGGGGGGCTAT. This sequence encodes CASSDGTGGGY. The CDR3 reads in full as CASSDGTGGGYEQYF.

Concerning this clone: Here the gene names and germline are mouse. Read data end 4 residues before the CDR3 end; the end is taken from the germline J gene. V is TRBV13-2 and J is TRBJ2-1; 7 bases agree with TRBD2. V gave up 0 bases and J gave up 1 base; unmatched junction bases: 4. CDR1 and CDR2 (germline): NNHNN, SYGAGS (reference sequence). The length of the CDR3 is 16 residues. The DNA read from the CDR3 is TGTGCCAGCGGTGATGTCCCCTGGGGGAACTATGCT. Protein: CASGDVPWGNYA. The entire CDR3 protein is CASGDVPWGNYAEQFF.

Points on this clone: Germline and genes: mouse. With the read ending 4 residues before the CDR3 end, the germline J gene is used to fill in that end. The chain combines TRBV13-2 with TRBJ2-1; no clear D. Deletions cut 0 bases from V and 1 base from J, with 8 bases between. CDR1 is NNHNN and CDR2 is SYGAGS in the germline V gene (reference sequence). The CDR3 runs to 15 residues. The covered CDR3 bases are TGTGCCAGCGGTGATGCTTGGTCCAACTATGCT. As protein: CASGDAWSNYA. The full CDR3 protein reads CASGDAWSNYAEQFF.

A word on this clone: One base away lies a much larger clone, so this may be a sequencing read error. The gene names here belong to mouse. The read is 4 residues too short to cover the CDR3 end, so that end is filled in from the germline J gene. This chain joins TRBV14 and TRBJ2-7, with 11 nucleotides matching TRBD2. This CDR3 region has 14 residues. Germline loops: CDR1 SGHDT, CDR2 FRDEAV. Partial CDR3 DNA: TGTGCCAGCAGCCCCGGGGACTGGGGGTAT. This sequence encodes CASSPGDWGY. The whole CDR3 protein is CASSPGDWGYEQYF.

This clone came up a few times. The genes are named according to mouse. The sequenced part of the CDR3 DNA is TGTGCCAGCAGCTTAGAACAGGGGTTTTCCAACGAA. This sequence encodes CASSLEQGFSNE. From start to end, the CDR3 is CASSLEQGFSNERLFF. The chain carries TRBV3 and TRBJ1-4; 7 positions match TRBD1. The CDR3 end falls 4 residues outside the read, so it is completed with the germline J gene. Germline values: CDR1 SNHLY, CDR2 FYNGKV (reference sequence). The CDR3 contains 16 residues. V shed 1 base and J 0 bases; nucleotides not matched to a gene: 2.

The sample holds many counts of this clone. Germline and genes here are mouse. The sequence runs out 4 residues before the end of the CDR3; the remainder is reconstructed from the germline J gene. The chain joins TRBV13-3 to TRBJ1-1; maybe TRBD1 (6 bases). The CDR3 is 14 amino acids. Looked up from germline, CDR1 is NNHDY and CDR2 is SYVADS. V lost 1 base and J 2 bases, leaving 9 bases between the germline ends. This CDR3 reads CASSDPGHNTEVFF. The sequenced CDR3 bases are TGTGCCAGCAGTGATCCGGGACATAACACA.

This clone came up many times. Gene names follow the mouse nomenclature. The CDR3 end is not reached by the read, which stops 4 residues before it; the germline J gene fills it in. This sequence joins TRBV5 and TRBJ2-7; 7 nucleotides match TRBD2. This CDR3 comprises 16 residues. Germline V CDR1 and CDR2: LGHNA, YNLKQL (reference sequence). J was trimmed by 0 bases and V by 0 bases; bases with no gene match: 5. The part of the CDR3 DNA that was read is TGTGCCAGCAGCCAAGACTGGGGGAGGAGCTCCTAT. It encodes CASSQDWGRSSY. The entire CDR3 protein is CASSQDWGRSSYEQYF.

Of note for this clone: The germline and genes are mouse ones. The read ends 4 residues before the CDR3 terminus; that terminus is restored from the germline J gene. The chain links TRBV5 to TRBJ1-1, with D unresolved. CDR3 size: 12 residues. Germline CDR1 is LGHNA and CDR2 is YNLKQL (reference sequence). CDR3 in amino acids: CASSQEWGEVFF. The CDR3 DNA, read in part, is TGTGCCAGCAGCCAAGAATGGGGA.

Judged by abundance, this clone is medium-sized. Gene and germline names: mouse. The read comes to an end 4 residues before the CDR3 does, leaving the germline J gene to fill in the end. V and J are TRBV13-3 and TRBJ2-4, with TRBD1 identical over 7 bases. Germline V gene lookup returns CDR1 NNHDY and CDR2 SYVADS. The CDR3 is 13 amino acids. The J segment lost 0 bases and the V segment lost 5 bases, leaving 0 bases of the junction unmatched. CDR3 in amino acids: CASRQGSQNTLYF. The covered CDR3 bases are TGTGCCAGCAGACAGGGGAGTCAAAAC.

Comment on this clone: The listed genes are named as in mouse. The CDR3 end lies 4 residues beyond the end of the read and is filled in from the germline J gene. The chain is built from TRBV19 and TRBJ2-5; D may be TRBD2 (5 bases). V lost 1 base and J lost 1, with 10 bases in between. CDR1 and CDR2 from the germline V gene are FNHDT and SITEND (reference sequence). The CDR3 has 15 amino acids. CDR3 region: CASSISAWDQDTQYF. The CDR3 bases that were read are TGTGCCAGCAGTATATCCGCCTGGGACCAAGAC.

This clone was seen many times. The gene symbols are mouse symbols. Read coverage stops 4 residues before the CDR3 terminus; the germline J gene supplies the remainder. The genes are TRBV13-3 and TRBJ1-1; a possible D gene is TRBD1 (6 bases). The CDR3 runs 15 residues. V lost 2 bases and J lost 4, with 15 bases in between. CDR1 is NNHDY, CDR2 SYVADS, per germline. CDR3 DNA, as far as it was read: TGTGCCAGCAGTGAAACTCAGGGGAGGGTCACA. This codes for CASSETQGRVT. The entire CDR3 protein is CASSETQGRVTEVFF.

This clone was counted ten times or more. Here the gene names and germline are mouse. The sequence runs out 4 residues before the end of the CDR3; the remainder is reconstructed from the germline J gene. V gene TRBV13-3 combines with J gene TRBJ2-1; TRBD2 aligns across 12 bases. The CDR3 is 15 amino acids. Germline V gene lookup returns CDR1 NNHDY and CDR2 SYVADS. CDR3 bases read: TGTGCCAGCAGTGATCCTGACTGGGGGGGCGCT. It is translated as CASSDPDWGGA. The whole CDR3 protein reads CASSDPDWGGAEQFF.

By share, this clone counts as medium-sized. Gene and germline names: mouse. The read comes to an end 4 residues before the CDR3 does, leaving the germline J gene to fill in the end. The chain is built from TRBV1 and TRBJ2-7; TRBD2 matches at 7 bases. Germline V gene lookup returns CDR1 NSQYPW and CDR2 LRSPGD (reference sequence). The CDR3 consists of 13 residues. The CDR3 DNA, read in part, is TGCACCTGCAGTGCAGATGGGGGGTAT. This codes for CTCSADGGY. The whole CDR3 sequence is CTCSADGGYEQYF.

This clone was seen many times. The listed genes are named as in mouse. The chain's CDR3 is CASSIVNFSNERLFF. The sequenced part of the CDR3 DNA is TGTGCCAGCAGTATCGTAAACTTTTCCAACGAA. The V call is TRBV19, the J call TRBJ1-4; no clear D. The read terminates 4 residues before the CDR3 end, so the remaining end is supplied by the germline J gene. V lost 2 bases and J 0 bases, leaving 8 bases between the germline ends. CDR1 and CDR2 (germline): FNHDT, SITEND (reference sequence). The CDR3 sequence is 15 residues long.

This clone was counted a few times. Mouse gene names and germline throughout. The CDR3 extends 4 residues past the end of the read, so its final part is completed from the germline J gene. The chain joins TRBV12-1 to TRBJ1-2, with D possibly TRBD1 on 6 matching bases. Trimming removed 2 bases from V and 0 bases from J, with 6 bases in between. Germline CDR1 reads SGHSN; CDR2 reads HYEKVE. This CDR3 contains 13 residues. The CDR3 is CASSQGANSDYTF. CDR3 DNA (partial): TGTGCCAGCTCTCAGGGGGCAAACTCC.

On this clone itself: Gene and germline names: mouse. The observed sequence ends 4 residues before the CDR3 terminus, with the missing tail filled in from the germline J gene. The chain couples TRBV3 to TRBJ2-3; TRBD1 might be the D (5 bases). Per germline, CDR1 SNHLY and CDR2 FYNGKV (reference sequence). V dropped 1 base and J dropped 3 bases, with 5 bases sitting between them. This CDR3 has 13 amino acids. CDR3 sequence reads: CASSLDRAETLYF. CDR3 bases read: TGTGCCAGCAGCTTAGACAGGGCAGAA.

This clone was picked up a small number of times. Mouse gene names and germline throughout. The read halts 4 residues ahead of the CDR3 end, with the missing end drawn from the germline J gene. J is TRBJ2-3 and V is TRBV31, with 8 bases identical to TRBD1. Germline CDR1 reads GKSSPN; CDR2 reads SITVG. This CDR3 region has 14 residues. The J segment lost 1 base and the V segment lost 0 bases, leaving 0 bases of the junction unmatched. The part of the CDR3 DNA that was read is TGTGCCTGGAGTCTGGACAGGGGTGCAGAA. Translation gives CAWSLDRGAE. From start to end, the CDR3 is CAWSLDRGAETLYF.

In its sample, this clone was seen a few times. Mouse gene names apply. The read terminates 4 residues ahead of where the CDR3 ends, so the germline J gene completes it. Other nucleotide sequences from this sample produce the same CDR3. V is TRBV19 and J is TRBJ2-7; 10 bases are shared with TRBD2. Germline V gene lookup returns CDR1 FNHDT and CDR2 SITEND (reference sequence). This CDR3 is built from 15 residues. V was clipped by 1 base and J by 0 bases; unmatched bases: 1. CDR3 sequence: CASSIRDWGSYEQYF. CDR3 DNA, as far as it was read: TGTGCCAGCAGTATAAGGGACTGGGGCTCCTAT.

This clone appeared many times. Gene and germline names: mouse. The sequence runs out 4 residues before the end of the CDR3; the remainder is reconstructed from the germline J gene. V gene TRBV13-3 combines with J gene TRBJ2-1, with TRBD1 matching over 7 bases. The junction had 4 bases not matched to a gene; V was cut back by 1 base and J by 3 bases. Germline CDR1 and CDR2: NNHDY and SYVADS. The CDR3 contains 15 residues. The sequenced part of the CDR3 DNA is TGTGCCAGCAGTGATTGGGACAGATCCTATGCT. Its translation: CASSDWDRSYA. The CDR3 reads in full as CASSDWDRSYAEQFF.